This TCR beta chain is drawn from a study of beta chain features in type 1 diabetes. The whole isolated RNA underwent reverse transcription, so sequencing captured expressed TCRB transcripts. Measured with immunoSEQ multiplex PCR; TCRdb has only the in-frame clones, and not every one. The sample includes 280,000 or so clones, over 12% of them seen just once. There are 15 residues in the CDR3. Germline-derived CDR1 and CDR2 are SGDLS and YYNGEE. The V and J ends lost 4 bases and 5 bases respectively, with 16 bases between them. Study conclusions and caveats: Significant though moderate, a shortening of TCRB CDR3s appeared in all four CD4+ subsets of Type 1 diabetes patients.

Regarding this clone: Its target is unknown.

The sample taken for sequencing was naive CD4+ T cells from blood. The receptor's source is a man between 18 and 29 years old with type 1 diabetes. This chain connects TRBV9 to TRBJ2-1; D ambiguous. In DNA, the CDR3 is TGTGCCAGCAGCCCCCGGGTGCTACTAAACAATGAGCAGTTCTTC. This codes for CASSPRVLLNNEQFF.